This T cell receptor beta chain was retrieved from a study of metastatic and nonmetastatic thyroid tumors. The wider study: Where malignant and benign thyroid patients were concerned, repertoires were compared across blood and tumor or nodule tissue.

Only a few counts were recorded for this clone. Mismatch with germline at one junction end may stem from a read error. This CDR3 is 15 amino acids long. In germline, CDR1 is MNHNS, CDR2 SASEGT. In the original processing: It was from CDR3 differences across clinicopathological groups that a distant-metastasis classifier for papillary thyroid cancer was built. MiXCR reprocessed the PCR reads for TCRdb. The V and J calls, along with clone size, are taken from TCRdb and not from the paper's own processing. The sample includes about 15,000 clones, 20% to 25% of them seen just once. Every patient was untreated before thyroid surgery.

The sequence came from a female donor with papillary thyroid cancer or a benign thyroid nodule (not recorded which). Some clones in this sample may be carry-over from other donors' samples. The V call is TRBV6-1, the J call TRBJ2-7, with D perhaps given as TRBD1 or TRBD2 (5 bases each). The sample taken for sequencing was tumor tissue. The CDR3 DNA is TGTGCCAACAGTGACGGGGCATTGGCTAGCCACGAGCAGTACTTC. This translates into CANSDGALASHEQYF.